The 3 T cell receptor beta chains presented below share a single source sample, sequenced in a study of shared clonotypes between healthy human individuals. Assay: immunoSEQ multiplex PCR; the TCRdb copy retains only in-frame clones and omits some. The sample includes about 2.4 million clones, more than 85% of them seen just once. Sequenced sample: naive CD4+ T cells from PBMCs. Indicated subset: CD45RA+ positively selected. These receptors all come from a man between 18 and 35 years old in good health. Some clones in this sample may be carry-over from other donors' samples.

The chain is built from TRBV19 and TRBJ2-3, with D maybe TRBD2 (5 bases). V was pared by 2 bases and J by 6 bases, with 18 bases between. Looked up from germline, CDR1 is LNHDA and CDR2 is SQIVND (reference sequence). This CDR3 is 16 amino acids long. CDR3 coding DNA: TGTGCCAGTAGTATACTTCCAACGGCCTCGGGGGATACGCAGTATTTT. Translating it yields CASSILPTASGDTQYF.

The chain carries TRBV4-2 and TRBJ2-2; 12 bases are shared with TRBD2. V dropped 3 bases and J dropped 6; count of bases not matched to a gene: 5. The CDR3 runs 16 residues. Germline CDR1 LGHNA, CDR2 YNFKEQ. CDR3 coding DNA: TGTGCCAGCAGCCAGGAGACTAGCGGGAGTTCCGGGGAGCTGTTTTTT. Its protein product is CASSQETSGSSGELFF.

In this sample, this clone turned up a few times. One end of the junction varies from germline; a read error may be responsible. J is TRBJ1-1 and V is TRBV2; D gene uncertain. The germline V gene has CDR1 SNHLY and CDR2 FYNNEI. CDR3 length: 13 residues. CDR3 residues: CASSQVMNTEAFF. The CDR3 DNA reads TGTGCCAGCAGCCAGGTGATGAATACTGAAGCTTTCTTT.